A single T cell receptor (beta chain) is shown here with its context. This entry comes from a study of cytomegalovirus exposure and HLA in healthy donors. The PCR contained 60 Vbeta and 13 Jbeta primers. The method was immunoSEQ multiplex PCR; TCRdb's version includes in-frame clones alone and lacks a portion of them. Of tens of thousands of clones listed, about 61% are singletons. Input material: PBMCs. This receptor was obtained from a woman aged 50 to 60 in good health and CMV-seronegative.

In nucleotides, the CDR3 is TGCGCCAGCAGCCCGCAGGGACTCTCGTTCTATGGCTACACCTTC. This gives the protein CASSPQGLSFYGYTF. This sequence joins TRBV5-1 and TRBJ1-2; possibly TRBD1 for D (5 bases). In germline, CDR1 is SGHRS, CDR2 YFSETQ. The CDR3 is made up of 15 amino acids. V was shortened by 4 bases and J by 4 bases, with 17 bases between the two germline ends.